This T cell receptor (beta chain) was captured in a study of T-cell memory formation after mild COVID-19. There are many counts of this clonotype. Its antigen remains unknown. The length of the CDR3 is 17 residues. V gave up 0 bases and J gave up 4 bases; unmatched junction bases: 7. In germline, CDR1 is SGDLS, CDR2 YYNGEE. Study-level results: Cross-reactive memory seemingly joined, as some responding clones were found in pre-infection memory.

TCRdb called the 5' RACE reads again in MiXCR, with one record for every CDR3 protein. The table lists approximately 300,000 distinct CDR3 sequences, around 15% of them singletons. The sample taken for sequencing was PBMCs or a T cell subset sorted from them (not recorded which). The genes are TRBV9 and TRBJ2-3; 11 bases match TRBD2. The receptor comes from a man aged 18 to 30 who had mild COVID-19 (a few samples of this study predate the infection). Cell type and time point are not known. This CDR3 is CASSVAGSGGAADTQYF. The CDR3 region has the DNA TGTGCCAGCAGCGTAGCGGGTAGCGGGGGGGCCGCAGATACGCAGTATTTT.